Sequencing of this T cell receptor beta chain was carried out in a study of blood T cell repertoires in COVID-19. Overall study: Donors in the United States, Italy and Spain gave samples during acute or convalescent COVID-19. Sources were T cells, B-cell-depleted T cells, or PBMCs; the material itself was cDNA or gDNA.

Trimming pared 6 bases from V and 1 base from J, leaving 9 bases between. Germline CDR1 is SGHVS and CDR2 is FNYEAQ. The CDR3 is 13 residues long. Per the authors' pipeline: By means of reference gene primer amplification, nucleated cell counts were estimated. Data came from immunoSEQ multiplex PCR; TCRdb stores just in-frame clones and leaves some out. D and trimming come from the DNA, and the V and J calls and clone size come from that table. Of around 130,000 clones listed, approximately 80% are singletons. Material for sequencing was peripheral blood. The chain carries TRBV7-6 and TRBJ1-1; tentative D call: TRBD1 (6 bases). The clonotype was recovered from a woman aged 55-70 years with acute or convalescent COVID-19. The CDR3 coding sequence is TGTGCCAGCAGTCAACAGGGGAACACTGAAGCTTTCTTT. It specifies CASSQQGNTEAFF.